Listed below are T cell receptor beta chains from one sample, sequenced in a study of shared T cell receptors in the human thymus. TCRdb's copy holds only in-frame clones and misses some; the assay was immunoSEQ multiplex PCR. Among approximately 490,000 clones listed, around 78% were seen once. The data also belong to a second study, concerning human thymus T cells.

The material sequenced was thymocytes. Every receptor here comes from a boy less than two years old with a congenital heart defect. Each CDR3 is given with its conserved first and last residue. Fields, in order: D gene, clone size, V gene, J gene, CDR3 DNA, CDR3 protein. D genes are given only for firm matches. A clone size is listed for some rows: how often the clone was seen (once, few, many), or a class if it is expanded.

D gene: TRBD1; clone size: NA; V gene: TRBV6-7; J gene: TRBJ1-5; CDR3 DNA: TGTGCCAGCACCCACCATACAGGGGGCCCCCAGCATTTT; CDR3 protein: CASTHHTGGPQHF
D gene: NA; clone size: NA; V gene: TRBV21-1; J gene: TRBJ1-1; CDR3 DNA: TGTGCCAGCAGCATAAGTAACGGACAGCCGAGCACTGAAGCTTTCTTT; CDR3 protein: CASSISNGQPSTEAFF
D gene: TRBD2; clone size: NA; V gene: TRBV7-8; J gene: TRBJ2-7; CDR3 DNA: TGTGCCAGCAGCCCCGCGCGAAGCGGGAGCTACGAGCAGTACTTC; CDR3 protein: CASSPARSGSYEQYF
D gene: NA; clone size: NA; V gene: TRBV9; J gene: TRBJ1-2; CDR3 DNA: TGTGCCAGCAGTGAGGACAGAGCTAACTATGGCTACACCTTC; CDR3 protein: CASSEDRANYGYTF
D gene: NA; clone size: NA; V gene: TRBV30; J gene: TRBJ1-3; CDR3 DNA: TGTGCCTGGAGTGTACGCCGATCTAGCGAGGGAAACACCATATATTTT; CDR3 protein: CAWSVRRSSEGNTIYF
D gene: NA; clone size: NA; V gene: TRBV4-3; J gene: TRBJ2-7; CDR3 DNA: TGCGCCAGCAGCCAAGGGGGCCAGACAGGGACTAGACCGGGAGAAATAGTGGAGCAGTACTTC; CDR3 protein: CASSQGGQTGTRPGEIVEQYF
D gene: NA; clone size: few; V gene: TRBV7-2; J gene: TRBJ2-3; CDR3 DNA: TGTGCCAGCAGCTCCTCTTCCCCAGGCCACACAGATACGCAGTATTTT; CDR3 protein: CASSSSSPGHTDTQYF
D gene: TRBD2; clone size: NA; V gene: TRBV4-3; J gene: TRBJ2-1; CDR3 DNA: TGCGCCAGCAGCCAAGAGTGGCTAGCGGGACCCCATGAGCAGTTCTTC; CDR3 protein: CASSQEWLAGPHEQFF
D gene: NA; clone size: NA; V gene: TRBV18; J gene: TRBJ1-4; CDR3 DNA: TGTGCCAGCTCCACCAGAGGAGAAAAACTGTTTTTT; CDR3 protein: CASSTRGEKLFF
D gene: NA; clone size: NA; V gene: TRBV5-6; J gene: TRBJ2-1; CDR3 DNA: TGTGCCAGCAGCTTGGGGGGAGACTACAATGAGCAGTTCTTC; CDR3 protein: CASSLGGDYNEQFF
D gene: NA; clone size: NA; V gene: TRBV30; J gene: TRBJ2-5; CDR3 DNA: TGTGCCTGTCGCCCGGTCGTCCAAGAGACCCAGTACTTC; CDR3 protein: CACRPVVQETQYF
D gene: TRBD2; clone size: NA; V gene: TRBV4-2; J gene: TRBJ2-2; CDR3 DNA: TGTGCCAGCAGCCCCTGGACTAGCGGGCGCCCTACTACCGGGGAGCTGTTTTTT; CDR3 protein: CASSPWTSGRPTTGELFF
D gene: NA; clone size: NA; V gene: TRBV18; J gene: TRBJ1-1; CDR3 DNA: TGTGCCAGCTCACCCTCATCAGTTTGGACTGAAGCTTTCTTT; CDR3 protein: CASSPSSVWTEAFF
D gene: NA; clone size: NA; V gene: TRBV9; J gene: TRBJ2-1; CDR3 DNA: TGTGCCAGCAGCCACGCAGCTAGAGAGCAGTTCTTC; CDR3 protein: CASSHAAREQFF
D gene: NA; clone size: NA; V gene: TRBV27; J gene: TRBJ2-1; CDR3 DNA: TGTGCCAGCAGTAGACAGGGAGGCAATGAGCAGTTCTTC; CDR3 protein: CASSRQGGNEQFF
D gene: TRBD2; clone size: NA; V gene: TRBV9; J gene: TRBJ2-1; CDR3 DNA: TGTGCCAGCAGCGATAGCGGGAGACGCCTTACCAACAATGAGCAGTTCTTC; CDR3 protein: CASSDSGRRLTNNEQFF
D gene: TRBD1; clone size: few; V gene: TRBV4-1; J gene: TRBJ1-3; CDR3 DNA: TGCGCCAGCAGCCAACCGGGACAGATCGGAAACACCATATATTTT; CDR3 protein: CASSQPGQIGNTIYF
D gene: NA; clone size: NA; V gene: TRBV20-1; J gene: TRBJ2-5; CDR3 DNA: TGCAGTGCTGCCCTCGGGACCCAGTACTTC; CDR3 protein: CSAALGTQYF
D gene: NA; clone size: NA; V gene: TRBV4-2; J gene: TRBJ2-5; CDR3 DNA: TGTGCCAGCAGCCAAGTTCGGGCGGGGAAAGAGACCCAGTACTTC; CDR3 protein: CASSQVRAGKETQYF
D gene: TRBD1; clone size: few; V gene: TRBV6-1; J gene: TRBJ1-4; CDR3 DNA: TGTGCCAGTCTGCTAGCGACAGGGTCTTATGAAAAACTGTTTTTT; CDR3 protein: CASLLATGSYEKLFF
D gene: NA; clone size: NA; V gene: TRBV7-3; J gene: TRBJ2-5; CDR3 DNA: TGTGCCAGCAGCTTAGGGGGCCTGCCAGTGGAGACCCAGTACTTC; CDR3 protein: CASSLGGLPVETQYF
D gene: NA; clone size: NA; V gene: TRBV11-2; J gene: TRBJ2-2; CDR3 DNA: TGTGCCAGCAGCTTGAGGGGGGGACGGATGAACACCGGGGAGCTGTTTTTT; CDR3 protein: CASSLRGGRMNTGELFF
D gene: TRBD1; clone size: NA; V gene: TRBV27; J gene: TRBJ2-7; CDR3 DNA: TGTGCCAGCAGTCCCCGGGACAGGGATTATTACGAGCAGTACTTC; CDR3 protein: CASSPRDRDYYEQYF
D gene: NA; clone size: NA; V gene: TRBV5-6; J gene: TRBJ1-1; CDR3 DNA: TGTGCCAGCAGCTTGGGAGGGAGGGTGGACACTGAAGCTTTCTTT; CDR3 protein: CASSLGGRVDTEAFF
D gene: TRBD1; clone size: NA; V gene: TRBV7-9; J gene: TRBJ2-7; CDR3 DNA: TGTGCCAGCAGCTCCCGGGACAGGGCCTCCTACGAGCAGTACTTC; CDR3 protein: CASSSRDRASYEQYF
D gene: NA; clone size: NA; V gene: TRBV6-4; J gene: TRBJ2-3; CDR3 DNA: TGTGCCAGCAGTGACCAAGGGGAAACAGATACGCAGTATTTT; CDR3 protein: CASSDQGETDTQYF
D gene: TRBD2; clone size: NA; V gene: TRBV10-3; J gene: TRBJ2-3; CDR3 DNA: TGTGCCATCAGCGCCGGACTAGCGGGAGTTATAAACCCAGATACGCAGTATTTT; CDR3 protein: CAISAGLAGVINPDTQYF
D gene: TRBD1; clone size: NA; V gene: TRBV5-1; J gene: TRBJ2-5; CDR3 DNA: TGCGCCAGCAGCTTGGAACGGACAGGGCAGGAGACCCAGTACTTC; CDR3 protein: CASSLERTGQETQYF
D gene: NA; clone size: NA; V gene: TRBV15; J gene: TRBJ2-5; CDR3 DNA: TGTGCCACTAACGACGGAAAGGGGCGTGACGAGACCCAGTACTTC; CDR3 protein: CATNDGKGRDETQYF
D gene: TRBD1; clone size: NA; V gene: TRBV5-6; J gene: TRBJ2-7; CDR3 DNA: TGTGCCAGCAGCTCCACTGGAAGGGGACAGGGACCCTACGAGCAGTACTTC; CDR3 protein: CASSSTGRGQGPYEQYF
D gene: TRBD2; clone size: NA; V gene: TRBV7-7; J gene: TRBJ2-2; CDR3 DNA: TGTGCCAGCAGCCTCACCGGGACTAGCGGGATGAACACCGGGGAGCTGTTTTTT; CDR3 protein: CASSLTGTSGMNTGELFF
D gene: NA; clone size: once; V gene: TRBV14; J gene: TRBJ1-1; CDR3 DNA: TGTGCCAGCAGCCCGAGCCGGGAGCGGTACACTGAAGCTTTCTTT; CDR3 protein: CASSPSRERYTEAFF